This T cell receptor (beta chain) came from a study of cytomegalovirus exposure and HLA in healthy donors. Whole-study results and caveats: Cytomegalovirus-associated TCR beta chains were listed, numbering 150 to 200.

In the case of this clone: The target antigen is unknown.

The assay was immunoSEQ multiplex PCR, and TCRdb's table has in-frame clones only and misses some. Among approximately 160,000 clones listed, 85% to 90% were seen once. CDR1 is LGHNA, CDR2 YNFKEQ, per germline. V was pared by 1 base and J by 0 bases, with 13 bases between. There are 16 residues in the CDR3. V is TRBV4-2 and J is TRBJ2-7; TRBD1 might be the D (5 bases). This receptor was obtained from a woman between 18 and 29 years old in good health and CMV-seropositive. The source material was PBMCs. The CDR3, as DNA: TGTGCCAGCAGCCAAGGTACAGGCCCCCTCTCCTACGAGCAGTACTTC. Its translation is CASSQGTGPLSYEQYF.